This TCR beta chain was identified during a study of T cell repertoires in cytomegalovirus infection. The CDR3 runs to 17 residues. Unmatched junction bases numbered 12, after V lost 4 bases and J lost 3 bases. Looked up from germline, CDR1 is SGHNT and CDR2 is YYREEE (reference sequence). This clonotype was recorded a few times. TCRdb itself ran the reads through MiXCR, one entry per CDR3 protein. The data hold some 240,000 distinct CDR3 sequences, with approximately 15% observed a single time. The chain combines TRBV5-4 with TRBJ2-1; the match to TRBD2 covers 8 bases. The source material was CD8+ T cells from PBMCs. This clonotype was obtained from a human donor in good health (CMV status not recorded). Some clones in this sample may be carry-over from other donors' samples. This chain's CDR3 is CASSPPASGPGYNEQFF. The DNA for the CDR3 is TGTGCCAGCAGCCCGCCGGCTAGCGGGCCCGGCTACAATGAGCAGTTCTTC.